This entry lists 19 T cell receptor beta chains sequenced from one sample in a study of T cell responses to AZD1222 COVID-19 vaccine. Sequencing used immunoSEQ multiplex PCR; TCRdb keeps in-frame clones, though not all of them. In the table there are approximately 190,000 clones, approximately 91% of which are singletons. The material sequenced was peripheral blood, taken on day 0 of AZD1222 vaccination. The origin of the receptors is an adult in good health.

Here the CDR3 DNA reads TGTGCCAGCAGTGGGGCCGGGACAGGGGGCAGATTTTACGAGCAGTACTTC. Its protein is CASSGAGTGGRFYEQYF. This chain joins TRBV28 and TRBJ2-7, with TRBD1 matching over 12 bases. The CDR3 has 17 residues. V lost 5 bases to trimming and J lost 4 bases; unmatched junction nucleotides: 12. Germline CDR1 reads MDHEN; CDR2 reads SYDVKM. Full variable domain (missing parts from reference TRBV28 and TRBJ2-7): DVKVTQSSRYLVKRTGEKVFLECVQDMDHENMFWYRQDPGLGLRLIYFSYDVKMKEKGDIPEGYSVSREKKERFSLILESASTNQTSMYLCASSGAGTGGRFYEQYFGPGTRLTVT.

V usage is TRBV28 and J usage is TRBJ2-3; 7 nucleotides align to TRBD2. Unmatched junction bases numbered 3, after V lost 2 bases and J lost 1 base. The CDR3 covers 15 residues. Germline CDR1 MDHEN, CDR2 SYDVKM. CDR3 amino acids: CASSLVLAGTDTQYF. CDR3 nucleotide sequence: TGTGCCAGCAGTTTAGTCCTAGCGGGCACAGATACGCAGTATTTT.

The rearrangement links TRBV7-2 to TRBJ2-3; 10 nucleotides match TRBD1. V was pared by 5 bases and J by 1 base, with 3 bases of the junction left unmatched. Germline CDR1 and CDR2: SGHTA and FQGNSA. CDR3 size: 15 residues. In DNA, the CDR3 is TGTGCCAGCAGCCCGACAGGGGGCGGCACAGATACGCAGTATTTT. This gives the protein CASSPTGGGTDTQYF.

V is TRBV2 and J is TRBJ1-5, with no clear D. Trimming shortened V by 3 bases and J by 1 base, and 7 bases separated the two germline ends. The germline V gene has CDR1 SNHLY and CDR2 FYNNEI. This CDR3 has 14 amino acids. The CDR3 bases are TGTGCCAGCAGTGAGACTAACAGCAATCAGCCCCAGCATTTT. Encoded protein: CASSETNSNQPQHF.

The chain couples TRBV2 to TRBJ2-1; D perhaps matches TRBD2 (5 bases). Germline CDR1 and CDR2: SNHLY and FYNNEI. V lost 6 bases and J lost 0, with 12 bases in between. There are 15 residues in the CDR3. CDR3 amino acids: CASRGLDRSYNEQFF. The DNA for the CDR3 is TGTGCCAGCAGAGGACTGGACCGCTCCTACAATGAGCAGTTCTTC.

This clone was observed a handful of times. The chain combines TRBV14 with TRBJ1-2; D might be TRBD1 (5 bases). The CDR3 is made up of 13 amino acids. The germline CDR1 and CDR2 sequences are SGHDN and FVKESK. V gave up 0 bases and J gave up 9 bases, with 11 bases separating them. The CDR3 DNA reads TGTGCCAGCAGCCAAGACATCAGGGCGAGCTACACCTTC. Residues: CASSQDIRASYTF.

CDR3 protein: CASSVGWTGVAGANVLTF. The CDR3 bases are TGTGCCAGCAGCGTAGGGTGGACAGGGGTTGCTGGGGCCAACGTCCTGACTTTC. The chain is built from TRBV9 and TRBJ2-6; 9 nucleotides match TRBD1. Germline CDR1 reads SGDLS; CDR2 reads YYNGEE. The V gene end was trimmed by 0 bases and the J gene end by 2 bases; junction bases not matched to a gene: 6. The CDR3 has 18 amino acids.

The rearrangement joins TRBV4-1 to TRBJ2-1; D is undetermined. The germline V gene has CDR1 MGHRA and CDR2 YSYEKL. CDR3 length: 17 residues. The ends were cut back, 0 bases at V and 3 bases at J, with 15 bases in the middle. The CDR3 spells CASSQDPQVPVYNEQFF. The CDR3 coding sequence is TGCGCCAGCAGCCAAGATCCCCAAGTCCCGGTCTACAATGAGCAGTTCTTC.

This clone was picked up one time. This sequence joins TRBV28 and TRBJ1-2; 9 nucleotides agree with TRBD1. After removal of 6 bases from V and 5 bases from J, the junction contained 7 bases not matched to a gene. This CDR3 is 14 amino acids long. Germline V lookup: CDR1 MDHEN, CDR2 SYDVKM. The DNA of the CDR3 is TGTGCCAGCAGGGGACAGGGAACGTGGTATGGCTACACCTTC. Protein product: CASRGQGTWYGYTF.

J is TRBJ2-1 and V is TRBV7-3; 8 nucleotides agree with TRBD1. V shed 0 bases, J shed 7 bases, and the junction held 11 bases outside the gene matches. Germline V CDR1 and CDR2: SGHTA, FQGTGA. This CDR3 spans 17 amino acids. In DNA form, the CDR3 reads TGTGCCAGCAGCTTAACCCCCCGGCAGGGGGCAGGTAATGAGCAGTTCTTC. As protein: CASSLTPRQGAGNEQFF.

The chain is built from TRBV6-5 and TRBJ1-1; possibly TRBD1 for D (6 bases). The germline V and J ends were trimmed by 6 bases and 0 bases, with 11 bases remaining between them. Germline CDR1 MNHEY, CDR2 SVGAGI. The CDR3 length is 14 residues. The CDR3 reads CASSYRALNTEAFF. The DNA for the CDR3 is TGTGCCAGCAGCTACAGGGCTCTGAACACTGAAGCTTTCTTT.

This clone turned up a few times. V gene TRBV18 combines with J gene TRBJ2-7; maybe TRBD2 (5 bases). The germline V gene has CDR1 KGHSH and CDR2 LQKENI. The CDR3 has 14 residues. With 4 bases removed from V and 3 bases from J, the gap between germline ends came to 13 bases. The CDR3 sequence: CASSQTRGGYEQYF. As DNA, the CDR3 is TGTGCCAGCTCACAAACACGGGGTGGCTACGAGCAGTACTTC.

As for this clone: In the same sample, other DNA sequences code for this CDR3. DNA for the CDR3: TGTGCCAGCTCACCGGCTAGCGGGAGCCTAACCTACGAGCAGTACTTC. It is translated as CASSPASGSLTYEQYF. The rearrangement links TRBV18 to TRBJ2-7, with TRBD2 identical over 10 bases. CDR1 and CDR2 (germline): KGHSH, LQKENI. The CDR3 sequence is 16 residues long. With 3 bases clipped from V and 2 bases from J, the junction kept 7 bases outside the gene matches.

V gene TRBV7-2 combines with J gene TRBJ1-2; the D gene is possibly TRBD1 (5 bases). V was trimmed by 5 bases and J by 2 bases, leaving 15 bases between them. The CDR3 has 15 residues. Germline CDR1 reads SGHTA; CDR2 reads FQGNSA. The CDR3 loop reads CASSRGGNSNYGYTF. The CDR3 DNA is TGTGCCAGCAGCAGGGGTGGGAATTCCAACTATGGCTACACCTTC.

This sequence joins TRBV11-2 and TRBJ2-7; D gene unclear. The germline V gene has CDR1 SGHAT and CDR2 FQNNGV. Trimming cost V 6 bases and J 2 bases, with 5 bases left between them. The CDR3 is 11 amino acids. The CDR3 DNA is TGTGCCAGCAGTCCGGCCTACGAGCAGTACTTC. Residues: CASSPAYEQYF.

The CDR3 sequence: CASSLILVGYEQYF. The CDR3 DNA follows: TGTGCCAGCAGCTTAATCTTAGTCGGCTACGAGCAGTACTTC. The chain recombines TRBV7-2 with TRBJ2-7, with D unclear. This CDR3 spans 14 amino acids. Trimming stripped 2 bases from V and 3 bases from J, with 11 bases between. Germline CDR1 reads SGHTA; CDR2 reads FQGNSA.

The chain employs TRBV7-7 and TRBJ2-7; tentatively, D is TRBD1 (6 bases). Germline-derived CDR1 and CDR2 are SSHAT and FNYEAQ (reference sequence). The V gene lost 4 bases and the J gene lost 6 bases, with 16 bases spanning the gap. The CDR3 is 14 amino acids. CDR3: CASSSSGHGTEQYF. As DNA, the CDR3 is TGTGCCAGCAGCTCATCGGGACACGGAACCGAGCAGTACTTC.

The chain has TRBV9 and TRBJ1-6; 8 bases are shared with TRBD1. This CDR3 has 17 residues. From germline, CDR1 is SGDLS and CDR2 YYNGEE. The ends lost 1 base at V and 3 bases at J; junction bases unmatched: 6. CDR3 region: CASSVMGGTGYNSPLHF. The CDR3 DNA reads as TGTGCCAGCAGCGTAATGGGAGGGACAGGCTATAATTCACCCCTCCACTTT.

The V gene is TRBV5-1, the J gene TRBJ2-1, with D hard to call. Germline CDR1 and CDR2: SGHRS and YFSETQ. The CDR3 covers 15 residues. V shed 9 bases and J shed 4 bases, with 20 bases lying between them. The CDR3 nucleotides read TGCGCCACTACAGACCCGCGGACGGGTTACAATGAGCAGTTCTTC. It yields the protein CATTDPRTGYNEQFF.